The 31 T cell receptor beta chains in this list originate from one sample, sequenced in a study of blood T cell repertoires in COVID-19. Only in-frame clones appear in the TCRdb table, and some are missing; sequencing was by immunoSEQ multiplex PCR. This sample carries more than 85,000 clones, about four fifths of them seen once, and the ten largest clones take just over 15%. The sample comprised peripheral blood. The receptors here all came from an elderly woman with acute or convalescent COVID-19.

The chain links TRBV27 to TRBJ2-7; perhaps TRBD1 as D (6 bases). The CDR3 runs to 13 residues. V lost 3 bases, J lost 3 bases, and 9 bases lay in between. The germline V gene has CDR1 MNHEY and CDR2 SMNVEV (reference sequence). CDR3 DNA sequence: TGTGCCAGCAGTTTTTTAGGGGGCTACGAGCAGTACGTC. This encodes CASSFLGGYEQYV.

Note on this clone: Other DNA sequences in the sample encode the same CDR3. The chain links TRBV9 to TRBJ1-2; 7 nucleotides agree with TRBD1. Germline V gene sequence: CDR1 SGDLS, CDR2 YYNGEE. The CDR3 has 13 amino acids. The V gene end was trimmed by 5 bases and the J gene end by 2 bases; junction bases not matched to a gene: 3. CDR3 amino acids: CASSEQGNYGYTF. In DNA form, the CDR3 reads TGTGCCAGCAGTGAACAGGGGAACTATGGCTACACCTTC.

J is TRBJ2-1 and V is TRBV5-1; TRBD2 matches 9 bases. V trimming: 0 bases; J trimming: 7 bases; junction bases outside the gene matches: 5. The CDR3 is 15 residues long. Per germline, CDR1 SGHRS and CDR2 YFSETQ. CDR3 protein: CASSLGASGKNEQFF. DNA of the CDR3: TGCGCCAGCAGCTTGGGGGCTAGCGGGAAGAATGAGCAGTTCTTC.

This chain links TRBV5-4 with TRBJ2-3; 8 bases match TRBD1. Germline V gene lookup returns CDR1 SGHNT and CDR2 YYREEE (reference sequence). CDR3 length equals 15 residues. V lost 4 bases to trimming and J lost 2 bases; unmatched junction nucleotides: 6. The CDR3 region is CASSQDRAPTDTQYF. CDR3 sequence (DNA): TGTGCCAGCAGCCAGGACAGGGCACCCACAGATACGCAGTATTTT.

The V gene is TRBV6-2 or TRBV6-3, the J gene TRBJ2-1; 12 bases match TRBD2. Germline assignment: CDR1 MNHEY and CDR2 SVGEGT. V shed 2 bases, J shed 9 bases, and the junction held 5 bases outside the gene matches. This CDR3 spans 15 amino acids. This CDR3 reads CASSYGLAGLSEQFF. CDR3 nucleotides: TGTGCCAGCAGTTACGGACTAGCGGGGTTATCTGAGCAGTTCTTC.

V gene TRBV28 combines with J gene TRBJ2-2; D possibly corresponds to TRBD1 (5 bases). Trimming shortened V by 6 bases and J by 3 bases, and 11 bases separated the two germline ends. From germline, CDR1 is MDHEN and CDR2 SYDVKM. The CDR3 has 14 residues. The CDR3 nucleotides read TGTGCCAGCAGCACTGACAGTTACACCGGGGAGCTGTTTTTT. Translation gives CASSTDSYTGELFF.

The V call is TRBV4-3, the J call TRBJ2-7, with 12 nucleotides matching TRBD2. After removal of 0 bases from V and 3 bases from J, the junction contained 3 bases not matched to a gene. This CDR3 spans 16 amino acids. CDR1 and CDR2 from the germline V gene are LGHNA and YSLEER. The DNA of the CDR3 is TGCGCCAGCAGCCAAGACAGGACTAGCGGGATCTACGAGCAGTACGTC. Protein product: CASSQDRTSGIYEQYV.

The J gene is TRBJ2-5, the V gene TRBV15; D is possibly TRBD1 (5 bases). Germline CDR1 is LNHNV and CDR2 is YYDKDF (reference sequence). Trimming stripped 1 base from V and 0 bases from J, with 15 bases between. This CDR3 contains 17 residues. The CDR3 is CATSRGSAGLYQETQYF. The CDR3 DNA reads as TGTGCCACCAGCAGAGGCTCGGCAGGGTTGTACCAAGAGACCCAGTACTTC.

Points on this clone: A junction boundary mismatches the germline segment, possibly from a read error. The chain combines TRBV6-5 with TRBJ2-2, with 7 bases identical to TRBD1. Germline CDR1 MNHEY, CDR2 SVGAGI. The CDR3 consists of 13 residues. The DNA for the CDR3 is TGCGCTGGACAGGCCCCGAACACCGGGGAGCTGTTTTTT. Translated: CAGQAPNTGELFF.

The rearrangement uses TRBV5-1 and TRBJ2-1, with TRBD2 matching 8 bases. Per the germline V gene, CDR1 is SGHRS and CDR2 is YFSETQ. J was trimmed by 9 bases and V by 2 bases; bases with no gene match: 7. The CDR3 loop spans 14 amino acids. CDR3 coding DNA: TGCGCCAGCAGCTTTAGCGGGATGGGAGGTGAGCAGTTCTTC. Amino acid sequence: CASSFSGMGGEQFF.

The V call is TRBV6-5, the J call TRBJ2-1; a weak D match, TRBD2 (5 bases). The length of the CDR3 is 15 residues. Deletions cut 2 bases from V and 6 bases from J, with 14 bases between. Germline V gene lookup returns CDR1 MNHEY and CDR2 SVGAGI. The CDR3 DNA follows: TGTGCCAGCAGTTACCCTGGACTGTTGGGCAATGAGCAGTTCTTC. This sequence encodes CASSYPGLLGNEQFF.

The chain combines TRBV5-1 with TRBJ2-1, with D perhaps TRBD2 (6 bases). CDR1 and CDR2 (germline): SGHRS, YFSETQ. Trimming stripped 4 bases from V and 0 bases from J, with 14 bases between. The CDR3 spans 16 residues. The CDR3, as DNA: TGCGCCAGCAGCAGAGTAGCGGAAAGCTCCTACAATGAGCAGTTCTTC. It codes for CASSRVAESSYNEQFF. Full variable domain (outside the CDR3, taken from reference TRBV5-1 and TRBJ2-1): KAGVTQTPRYLIKTRGQQVTLSCSPISGHRSVSWYQQTPGQGLQFLFEYFSETQRNKGNFPGRFSGRQFSNSRSEMNVSTLELGDSALYLCASSRVAESSYNEQFFGPGTRLTVL.

The genes are TRBV15 and TRBJ2-3; 9 bases agree with TRBD2. Looked up from germline, CDR1 is LNHNV and CDR2 is YYDKDF (reference sequence). This CDR3 is built from 16 residues. Trimming at V came to 2 bases and at J to 6 bases, leaving 9 bases not matched to a gene. This CDR3 reads CATSRPSGRSGDTQYF. CDR3 nucleotide sequence: TGTGCCACCAGCAGACCAAGCGGGAGGTCAGGGGATACGCAGTATTTT. The full variable domain, in which reference TRBV15 and TRBJ2-3 provide the parts outside the CDR3, is DAMVIQNPRYQVTQFGKPVTLSCSQTLNHNVMYWYQQKSSQAPKLLFHYYDKDFNNEADTPDNFQSRRPNTSFCFLDIRSPGLGDTAMYLCATSRPSGRSGDTQYFGPGTRLTVL.

This clone appeared a few times. V and J are TRBV27 and TRBJ1-2, with 11 bases lining up with TRBD1. Germline V lookup: CDR1 MNHEY, CDR2 SMNVEV (reference sequence). The CDR3 consists of 14 residues. The J segment lost 6 bases and the V segment lost 4 bases, leaving 4 bases of the junction unmatched. CDR3: CASSSGTGGNGYTF. Written as DNA, the CDR3 is TGTGCCAGCAGTTCCGGGACAGGGGGGAATGGCTACACCTTC.

V gene TRBV20-1 combines with J gene TRBJ1-4; 7 bases are a match to TRBD1. The V gene's germline CDR1 is DFQATT and CDR2 SNEGSKA (reference sequence). CDR3 length: 15 amino acids. V dropped 3 bases and J dropped 2; count of bases not matched to a gene: 6. The CDR3 coding sequence is TGCAGTGCTAGTGGTGGGGGACAGACTAATGAAAAACTGTTTTTT. It yields the protein CSASGGGQTNEKLFF.

V gene TRBV19 combines with J gene TRBJ1-2; perhaps TRBD1 as D (6 bases). Germline V gene data show CDR1 as LNHDA and CDR2 as SQIVND (reference sequence). This CDR3 is 16 amino acids long. Trimming cost V 5 bases and J 3 bases, with 19 bases left between them. The CDR3 region is CASSRSGGDFYYGYTF. CDR3 DNA: TGTGCCAGTAGTCGGTCGGGGGGCGATTTTTACTATGGCTACACCTTC. The variable domain in full, with the rest retrieved from reference TRBV19 and TRBJ1-2, is DGGITQSPKYLFRKEGQNVTLSCEQNLNHDAMYWYRQDPGQGLRLIYYSQIVNDFQKGDIAEGYSVSREKKESFPLTVTSAQKNPTAFYLCASSRSGGDFYYGYTFGSGTRLTVV.

The chain carries TRBV19 and TRBJ2-5, with a possible D match to TRBD2 (6 bases). CDR1 and CDR2 from the germline V gene are LNHDA and SQIVND (reference sequence). The CDR3 runs 17 residues. Trimming stripped 7 bases from V and 2 bases from J, with 23 bases between. In nucleotides, the CDR3 is TGTGCCAGTACAAACTATCGGGGGAGTACCCTACAAGAGACCCAGTACTTC. This translates into CASTNYRGSTLQETQYF. The full variable domain, with the rest looked up from reference TRBV19 and TRBJ2-5, is DGGITQSPKYLFRKEGQNVTLSCEQNLNHDAMYWYRQDPGQGLRLIYYSQIVNDFQKGDIAEGYSVSREKKESFPLTVTSAQKNPTAFYLCASTNYRGSTLQETQYFGPGTRLLVL.

The J gene is TRBJ1-1, the V gene TRBV10-3, with a weak D call TRBD1 (5 bases). CDR1 and CDR2 (germline): ENHRY, SYGVKD. Trimming removed 4 bases from V and 11 bases from J, with 14 bases in between. The CDR3 has 12 amino acids. This CDR3 reads CAISARGFDAFF. The CDR3 region has the DNA TGTGCCATCAGTGCCCGGGGGTTCGATGCTTTCTTT.

This clone was observed a single time. The chain employs TRBV15 and TRBJ1-2, with a tentative D call TRBD1 (6 bases). V was shortened by 5 bases and J by 0 bases, with 16 bases between the two germline ends. This CDR3 contains 16 residues. In germline, CDR1 is LNHNV, CDR2 YYDKDF (reference sequence). CDR3 region: CATSSHEDRANYGYTF. The CDR3 bases are TGTGCCACCAGCTCCCATGAGGACAGAGCTAACTATGGCTACACCTTC.

The V gene is TRBV6-5, the J gene TRBJ1-6; TRBD1 matches at 7 bases. This CDR3 is built from 15 residues. Trimming at V came to 5 bases and at J to 7 bases, leaving 8 bases not matched to a gene. Germline V gene lookup returns CDR1 MNHEY and CDR2 SVGAGI. The CDR3 DNA follows: TGTGCCAGCAGTCCCCAAAGACAGGGAAATTCACCCCTCCACTTT. The encoded protein is CASSPQRQGNSPLHF.

The J gene is TRBJ2-7, the V gene TRBV5-1, with D hard to call. CDR3 length: 12 residues. V was cut by 0 bases and J by 4 bases, with 5 bases left in between. CDR1 and CDR2 (germline): SGHRS, YFSETQ. CDR3 residues: CASSLDNYEQYF. Written as DNA, the CDR3 is TGCGCCAGCAGCTTGGACAATTACGAGCAGTACTTC.

The chain links TRBV19 to TRBJ1-1; D uncertain. The CDR3 length is 13 residues. CDR1 LNHDA and CDR2 SQIVND come from the germline V gene (reference sequence). V was clipped by 3 bases and J by 5 bases, with 10 bases between them. CDR3 bases: TGTGCCAGTAGTATCTCGGTCAGGACTGAAGCTTTCTTT. Its translation is CASSISVRTEAFF.

The chain has TRBV11-3 and TRBJ2-3; D uncertain. Germline lookup yields CDR1 SGHNT and CDR2 YENEEA. This CDR3 spans 15 amino acids. The germline V and J ends were trimmed by 0 bases and 3 bases, with 10 bases remaining between them. The CDR3 DNA is TGTGCCAGCAGCTTAGAAGGAGTAGGAACAGATACGCAGTATTTT. Amino acid sequence: CASSLEGVGTDTQYF.

This chain links TRBV7-2 with TRBJ2-1; 8 bases fit TRBD2. CDR1 is SGHTA, CDR2 FQGNSA, per germline. J was trimmed by 6 bases and V by 2 bases; bases with no gene match: 9. The length of the CDR3 is 16 residues. The CDR3 reads CASSLRFGGRTNEQFF. DNA for the CDR3: TGTGCCAGCAGCTTACGCTTTGGCGGGAGGACCAATGAGCAGTTCTTC.

The rearrangement joins TRBV28 to TRBJ2-1; 8 positions match TRBD2. J was trimmed by 4 bases and V by 7 bases; bases with no gene match: 12. The CDR3 has 16 residues. CDR1 and CDR2 from the germline V gene are MDHEN and SYDVKM. The CDR3 loop reads CASMTPAGGAYNEQFF. In DNA, the CDR3 is TGTGCCAGCATGACTCCCGCGGGAGGCGCGTACAATGAGCAGTTCTTC.

This chain connects TRBV25-1 to TRBJ1-4; 7 bases match TRBD1. Germline values: CDR1 MGHDK, CDR2 SYGVNS. The CDR3 is 18 amino acids. V lost 6 bases to trimming and J lost 3 bases; unmatched junction nucleotides: 16. CDR3 sequence: CASSHRAAGGLPNEKLFF. The CDR3 DNA follows: TGTGCCAGCAGCCACCGGGCGGCAGGGGGGCTACCTAATGAAAAACTGTTTTTT.

The chain joins TRBV10-3 to TRBJ2-1; 10 nucleotides line up with TRBD2. This CDR3 has 13 residues. Germline lookup yields CDR1 ENHRY and CDR2 SYGVKD. With V trimmed by 4 bases and J by 6 bases, 0 bases remained unmatched. The CDR3 region has the DNA TGTGCCATCAGTGGGACTAGCGGCAATGAGCAGTTCTTC. Encoded protein: CAISGTSGNEQFF.

This chain links TRBV11-2 with TRBJ1-4, with D uncertain. Trimming shortened V by 1 base and J by 0 bases, and 9 bases separated the two germline ends. In germline, CDR1 is SGHAT, CDR2 FQNNGV. This CDR3 has 16 amino acids. Written as DNA, the CDR3 is TGTGCCAGCAGCTTAGGGGCGTCGGCAACTAATGAAAAACTGTTTTTT. Its protein is CASSLGASATNEKLFF.

The CDR3 region has the DNA TGTGCCAGTAGCCCATGGGGCAGCAATCAGCCCCAGCATTTT. Amino acid sequence: CASSPWGSNQPQHF. The V call is TRBV19, the J call TRBJ1-5, with D perhaps TRBD1 (5 bases). The CDR3 loop spans 14 amino acids. V was trimmed by 6 bases and J by 1 base, leaving 10 bases between them. CDR1 and CDR2 (germline): LNHDA, SQIVND (reference sequence).

This chain connects TRBV10-1 to TRBJ2-3, with 10 positions matching TRBD2. Germline V lookup: CDR1 WNHNN, CDR2 SYGVQD (reference sequence). The CDR3 consists of 19 residues. Trimming cost V 3 bases and J 2 bases; bases outside gene matches: 14. The CDR3 is CASSDKFHTSGDYTDTQYF. CDR3 sequence (DNA): TGCGCCAGCAGTGATAAATTCCATACTAGCGGGGACTACACAGATACGCAGTATTTT.

This chain uses TRBV19 with TRBJ1-1; D is unresolved. CDR3 length equals 13 residues. Per the germline V gene, CDR1 is LNHDA and CDR2 is SQIVND (reference sequence). V was pared by 6 bases and J by 5 bases, with 13 bases between. DNA for the CDR3: TGTGCCAGTAGCATCGTAATCGGGACTGAAGCTTTCTTT. Translation gives CASSIVIGTEAFF.